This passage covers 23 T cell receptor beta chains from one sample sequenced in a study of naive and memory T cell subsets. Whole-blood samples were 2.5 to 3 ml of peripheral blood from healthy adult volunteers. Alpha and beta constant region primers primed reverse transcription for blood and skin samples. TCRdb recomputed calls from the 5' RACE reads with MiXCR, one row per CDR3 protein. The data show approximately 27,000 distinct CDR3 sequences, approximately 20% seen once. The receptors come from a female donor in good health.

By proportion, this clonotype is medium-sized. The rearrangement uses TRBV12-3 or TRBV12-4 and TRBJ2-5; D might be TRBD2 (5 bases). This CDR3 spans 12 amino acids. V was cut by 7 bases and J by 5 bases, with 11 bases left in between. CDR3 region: CASTAGRETQYF. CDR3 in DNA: TGTGCCAGCACTGCGGGCCGGGAGACCCAGTACTTC.

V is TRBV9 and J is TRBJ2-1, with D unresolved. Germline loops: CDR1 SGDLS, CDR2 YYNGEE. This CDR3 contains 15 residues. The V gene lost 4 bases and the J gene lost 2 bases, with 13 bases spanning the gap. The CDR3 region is CASSTDLNTYNEQFF. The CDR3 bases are TGTGCCAGCAGCACCGACTTAAACACCTACAATGAGCAGTTCTTC.

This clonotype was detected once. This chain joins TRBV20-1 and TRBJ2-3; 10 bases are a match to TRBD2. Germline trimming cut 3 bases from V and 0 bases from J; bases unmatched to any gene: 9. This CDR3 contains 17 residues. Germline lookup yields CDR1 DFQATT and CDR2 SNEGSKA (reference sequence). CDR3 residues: CSASGASGRASTDTQYF. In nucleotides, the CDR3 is TGCAGTGCTAGTGGGGCTAGCGGGAGAGCAAGCACAGATACGCAGTATTTT.

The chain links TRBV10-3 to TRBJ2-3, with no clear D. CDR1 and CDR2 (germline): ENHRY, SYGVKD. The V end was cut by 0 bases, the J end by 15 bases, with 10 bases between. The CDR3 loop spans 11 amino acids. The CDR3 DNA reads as TGTGCCATCAGTGAGTCGGGTTCCCCCTATTTT. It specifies CAISESGSPYF.

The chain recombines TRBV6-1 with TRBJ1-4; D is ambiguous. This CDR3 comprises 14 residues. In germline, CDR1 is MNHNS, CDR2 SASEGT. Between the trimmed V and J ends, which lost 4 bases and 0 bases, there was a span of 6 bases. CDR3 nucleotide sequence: TGTGCCAGCAGTGGCGTTTCAACTAATGAAAAACTGTTTTTT. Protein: CASSGVSTNEKLFF.

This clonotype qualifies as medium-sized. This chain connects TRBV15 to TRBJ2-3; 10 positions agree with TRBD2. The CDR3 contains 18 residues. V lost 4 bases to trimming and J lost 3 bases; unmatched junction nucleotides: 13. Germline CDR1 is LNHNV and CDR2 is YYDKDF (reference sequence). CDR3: CATSKARIAGGLTDTQYF. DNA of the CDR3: TGTGCCACCAGCAAAGCTCGAATAGCGGGGGGTCTGACAGATACGCAGTATTTT.

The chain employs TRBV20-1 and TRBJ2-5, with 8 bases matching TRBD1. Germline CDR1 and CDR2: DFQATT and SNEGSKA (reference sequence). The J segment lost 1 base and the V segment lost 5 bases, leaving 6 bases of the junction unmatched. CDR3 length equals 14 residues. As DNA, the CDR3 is TGCAGTGCTGGGTCGACAGGGGTCCAAGAGACCCAGTACTTC. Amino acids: CSAGSTGVQETQYF.

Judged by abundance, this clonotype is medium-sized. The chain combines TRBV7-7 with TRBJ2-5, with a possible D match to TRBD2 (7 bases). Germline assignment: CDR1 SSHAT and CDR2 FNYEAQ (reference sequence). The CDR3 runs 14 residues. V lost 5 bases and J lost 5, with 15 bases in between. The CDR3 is CASSLRTAGETQYF. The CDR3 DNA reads TGTGCCAGCAGCCTTAGGACAGCGGGGGAGACCCAGTACTTC.

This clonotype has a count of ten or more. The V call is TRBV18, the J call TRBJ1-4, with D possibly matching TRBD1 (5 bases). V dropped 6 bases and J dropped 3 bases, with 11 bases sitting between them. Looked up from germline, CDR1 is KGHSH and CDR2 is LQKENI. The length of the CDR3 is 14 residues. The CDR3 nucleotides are TGTGCCAGCTCCCGGGGCGGGCCTAATGAAAAACTGTTTTTT. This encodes CASSRGGPNEKLFF.

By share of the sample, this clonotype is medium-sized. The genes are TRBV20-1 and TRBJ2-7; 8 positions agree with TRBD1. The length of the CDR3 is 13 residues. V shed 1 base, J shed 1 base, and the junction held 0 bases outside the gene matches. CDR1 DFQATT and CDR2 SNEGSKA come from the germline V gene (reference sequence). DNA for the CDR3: TGCAGTGCTAGAGGGACAGGGTCCTACGAGCAGTACTTC. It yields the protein CSARGTGSYEQYF.

CDR3 loop: CASRDGRRAFF. The CDR3 nucleotides are TGTGCCAGCAGGGATGGGAGGAGAGCTTTCTTT. V is TRBV7-2 and J is TRBJ1-1; D is unresolved. V was trimmed by 6 bases and J by 10 bases, leaving 12 bases between them. The CDR3 consists of 11 residues. Per the germline V gene, CDR1 is SGHTA and CDR2 is FQGNSA.

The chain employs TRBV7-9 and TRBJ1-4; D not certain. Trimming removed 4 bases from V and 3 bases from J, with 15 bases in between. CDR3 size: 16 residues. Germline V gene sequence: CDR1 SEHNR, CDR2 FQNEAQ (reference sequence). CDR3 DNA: TGTGCCAGCAGCTCGAAGGTGGGGATCGCTAATGAAAAACTGTTTTTT. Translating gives CASSSKVGIANEKLFF.

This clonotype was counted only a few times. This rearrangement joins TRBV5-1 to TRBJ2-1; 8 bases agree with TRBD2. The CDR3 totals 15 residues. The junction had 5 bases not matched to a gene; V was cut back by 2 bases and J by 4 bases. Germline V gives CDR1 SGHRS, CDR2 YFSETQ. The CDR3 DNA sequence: TGCGCCAGCAGCTTCGATAGCGGGGCGTACAATGAGCAGTTCTTC. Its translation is CASSFDSGAYNEQFF.

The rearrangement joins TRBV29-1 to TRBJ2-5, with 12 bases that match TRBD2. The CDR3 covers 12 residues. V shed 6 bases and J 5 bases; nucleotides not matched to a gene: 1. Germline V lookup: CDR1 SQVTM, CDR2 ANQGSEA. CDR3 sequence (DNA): TGCAGCGTACTAGCGGGAGGTGAGACCCAGTACTTC. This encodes CSVLAGGETQYF.

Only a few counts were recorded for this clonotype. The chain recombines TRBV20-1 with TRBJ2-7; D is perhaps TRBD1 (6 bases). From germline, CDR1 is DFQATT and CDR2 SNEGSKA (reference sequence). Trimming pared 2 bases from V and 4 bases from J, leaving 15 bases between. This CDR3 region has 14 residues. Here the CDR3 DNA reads TGCAGTGCTAGACCGATCCGGGACACTTACGAGCAGTACTTC. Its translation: CSARPIRDTYEQYF.

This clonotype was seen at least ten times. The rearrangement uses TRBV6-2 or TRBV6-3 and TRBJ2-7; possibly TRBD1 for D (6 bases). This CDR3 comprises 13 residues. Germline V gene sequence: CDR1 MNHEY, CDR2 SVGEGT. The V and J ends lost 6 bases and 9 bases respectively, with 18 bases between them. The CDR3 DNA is TGTGCCAGCAGACAGGGACAAGGCCTACGGCAGTACTTC. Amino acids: CASRQGQGLRQYF.

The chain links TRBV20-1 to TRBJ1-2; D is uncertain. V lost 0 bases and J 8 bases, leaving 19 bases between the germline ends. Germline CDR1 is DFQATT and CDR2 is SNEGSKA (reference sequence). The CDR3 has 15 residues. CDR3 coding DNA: TGCAGTGCTAGAGATCGGGCTGAGGGAGGAAGGGGCTACACCTTC. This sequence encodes CSARDRAEGGRGYTF.

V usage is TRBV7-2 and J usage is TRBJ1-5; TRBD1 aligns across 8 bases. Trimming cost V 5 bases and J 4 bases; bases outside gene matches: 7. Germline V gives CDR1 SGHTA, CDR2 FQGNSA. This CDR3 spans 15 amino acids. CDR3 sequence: CASSQGARENQPQHF. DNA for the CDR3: TGTGCCAGCAGCCAGGGGGCGCGAGAAAATCAGCCCCAGCATTTT. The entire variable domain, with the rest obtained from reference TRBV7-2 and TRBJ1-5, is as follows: GAGVSQSPSNKVTEKGKDVELRCDPISGHTALYWYRQSLGQGLEFLIYFQGNSAPDKSGLPSDRFSAERTGGSVSTLTIQRTQQEDSAVYLCASSQGARENQPQHFGDGTRLSIL.

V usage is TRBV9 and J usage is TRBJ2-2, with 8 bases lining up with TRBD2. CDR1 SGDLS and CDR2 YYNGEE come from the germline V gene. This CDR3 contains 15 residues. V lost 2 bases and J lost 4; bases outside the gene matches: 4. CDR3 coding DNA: TGTGCCAGCAGCGTGGGACTAGTGGGCACCGGGGAGCTGTTTTTT. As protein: CASSVGLVGTGELFF.

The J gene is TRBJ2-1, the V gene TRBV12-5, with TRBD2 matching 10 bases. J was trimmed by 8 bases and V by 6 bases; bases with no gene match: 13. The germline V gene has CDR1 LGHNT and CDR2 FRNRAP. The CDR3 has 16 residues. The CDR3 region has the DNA TGTGCTAGTGGCGGACTAGCGGACCACGGTGTCGATGAGCAGTTCTTC. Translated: CASGGLADHGVDEQFF.

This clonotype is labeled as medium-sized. The CDR3 loop is CASSQVSAGDSLYEQYF. CDR3 sequence (DNA): TGCGCCAGCAGCCAAGTGTCGGCCGGGGACAGCCTCTACGAGCAGTACTTC. This rearrangement joins TRBV4-3 to TRBJ2-7, with 7 bases identical to TRBD1. The CDR3 runs to 17 residues. Germline CDR1 LGHNA, CDR2 YSLEER. The V and J ends lost 1 base and 3 bases, in that order; junction bases with no gene match: 12.

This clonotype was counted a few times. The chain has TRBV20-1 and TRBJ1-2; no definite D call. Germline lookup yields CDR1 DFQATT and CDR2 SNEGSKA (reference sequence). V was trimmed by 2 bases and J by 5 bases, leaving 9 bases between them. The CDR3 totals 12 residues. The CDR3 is CSARSGWYGYTF. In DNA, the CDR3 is TGCAGTGCTAGATCAGGCTGGTATGGCTACACCTTC.

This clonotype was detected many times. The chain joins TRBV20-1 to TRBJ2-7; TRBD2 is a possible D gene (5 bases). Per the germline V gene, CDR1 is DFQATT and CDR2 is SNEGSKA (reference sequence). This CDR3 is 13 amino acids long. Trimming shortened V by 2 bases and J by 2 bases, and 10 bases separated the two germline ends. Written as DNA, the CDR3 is TGCAGTGCTAGATCGGACGGGACCTACGAGCAGTACTTC. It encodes CSARSDGTYEQYF.